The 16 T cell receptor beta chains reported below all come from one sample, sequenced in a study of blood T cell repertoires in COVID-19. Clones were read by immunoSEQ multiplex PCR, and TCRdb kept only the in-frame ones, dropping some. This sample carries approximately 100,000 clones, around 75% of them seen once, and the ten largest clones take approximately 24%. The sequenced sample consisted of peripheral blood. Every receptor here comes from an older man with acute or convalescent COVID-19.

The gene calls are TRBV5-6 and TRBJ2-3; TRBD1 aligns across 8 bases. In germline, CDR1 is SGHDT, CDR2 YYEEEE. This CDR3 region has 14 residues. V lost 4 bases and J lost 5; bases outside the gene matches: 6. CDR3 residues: CASSARTGRDTQYF. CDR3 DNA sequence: TGTGCCAGCAGCGCGCGGACAGGGAGAGATACGCAGTATTTT.

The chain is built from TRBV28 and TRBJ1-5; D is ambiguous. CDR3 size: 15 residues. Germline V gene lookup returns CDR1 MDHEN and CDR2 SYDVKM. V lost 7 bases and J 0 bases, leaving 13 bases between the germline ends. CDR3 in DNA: TGTGCCAGCAATGATGAGCTTTATAGCAATCAGCCCCAGCATTTT. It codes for CASNDELYSNQPQHF. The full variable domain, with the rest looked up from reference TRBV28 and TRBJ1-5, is DVKVTQSSRYLVKRTGEKVFLECVQDMDHENMFWYRQDPGLGLRLIYFSYDVKMKEKGDIPEGYSVSREKKERFSLILESASTNQTSMYLCASNDELYSNQPQHFGDGTRLSIL.

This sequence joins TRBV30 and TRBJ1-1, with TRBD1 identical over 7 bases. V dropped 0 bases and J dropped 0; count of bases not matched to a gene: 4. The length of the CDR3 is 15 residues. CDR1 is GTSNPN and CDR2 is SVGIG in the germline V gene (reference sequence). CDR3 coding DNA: TGTGCCTGGAGTGTGGCAGGGGGGATGAACACTGAAGCTTTCTTT. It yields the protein CAWSVAGGMNTEAFF.

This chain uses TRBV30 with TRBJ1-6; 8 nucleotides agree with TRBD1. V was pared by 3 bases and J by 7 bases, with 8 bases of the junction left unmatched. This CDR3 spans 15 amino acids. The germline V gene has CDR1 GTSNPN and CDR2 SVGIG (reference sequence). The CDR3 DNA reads TGTGCCTGGAGCCAGGACAGGGTGGGAAATTCACCCCTCCACTTT. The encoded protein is CAWSQDRVGNSPLHF.

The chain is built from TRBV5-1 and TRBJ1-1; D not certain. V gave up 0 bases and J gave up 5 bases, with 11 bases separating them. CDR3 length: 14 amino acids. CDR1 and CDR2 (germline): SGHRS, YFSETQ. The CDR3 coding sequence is TGCGCCAGCAGCTTGGGCCCCCGAGAGACTGAAGCTTTCTTT. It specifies CASSLGPRETEAFF.

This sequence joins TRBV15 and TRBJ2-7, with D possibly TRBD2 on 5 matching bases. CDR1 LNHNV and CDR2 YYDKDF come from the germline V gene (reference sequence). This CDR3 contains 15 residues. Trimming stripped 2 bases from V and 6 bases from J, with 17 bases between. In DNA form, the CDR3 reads TGTGCCACCAGCAGATCCCATAATCTGGCGGGCGAGCAGTACTTC. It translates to CATSRSHNLAGEQYF.

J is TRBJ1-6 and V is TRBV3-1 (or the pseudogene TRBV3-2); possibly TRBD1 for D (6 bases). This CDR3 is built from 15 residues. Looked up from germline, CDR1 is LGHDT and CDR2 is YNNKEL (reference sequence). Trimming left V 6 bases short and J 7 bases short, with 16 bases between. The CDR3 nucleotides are TGTGCCAGCAGTCCAGAAGACAGGCCGAATTCACCCCTCCACTTT. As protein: CASSPEDRPNSPLHF.

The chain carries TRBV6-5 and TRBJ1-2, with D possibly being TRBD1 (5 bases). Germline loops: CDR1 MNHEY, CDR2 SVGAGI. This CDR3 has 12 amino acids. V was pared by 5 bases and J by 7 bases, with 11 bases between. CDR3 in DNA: TGTGCCAGCAGTCGAGACAGCTCTGGCTACACCTTC. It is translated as CASSRDSSGYTF.

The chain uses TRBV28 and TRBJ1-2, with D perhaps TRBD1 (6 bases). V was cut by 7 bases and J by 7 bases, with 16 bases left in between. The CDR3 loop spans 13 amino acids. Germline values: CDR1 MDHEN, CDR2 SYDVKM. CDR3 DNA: TGTGCCAGCACCGCGGGAGGGGGGATTGGCTACACCTTC. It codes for CASTAGGGIGYTF.

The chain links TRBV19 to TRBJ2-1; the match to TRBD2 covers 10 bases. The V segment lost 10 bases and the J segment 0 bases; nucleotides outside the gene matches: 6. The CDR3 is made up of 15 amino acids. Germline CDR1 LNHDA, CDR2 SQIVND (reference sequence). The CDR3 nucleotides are TGTGCCACCCATAGCGGGGGGAGCTCCTACAATGAGCAGTTCTTC. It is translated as CATHSGGSSYNEQFF. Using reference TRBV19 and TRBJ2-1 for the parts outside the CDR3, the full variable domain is DGGITQSPKYLFRKEGQNVTLSCEQNLNHDAMYWYRQDPGQGLRLIYYSQIVNDFQKGDIAEGYSVSREKKESFPLTVTSAQKNPTAFYLCATHSGGSSYNEQFFGPGTRLTVL.

The CDR3 DNA is TGTGCCAGCAGTCCTGGCCCGGGGGAAAAACTGTTTTTT. Residues: CASSPGPGEKLFF. The rearrangement joins TRBV28 to TRBJ1-4; unclear D gene. This CDR3 is 13 amino acids long. V was trimmed by 5 bases and J by 8 bases, leaving 12 bases between them. Germline V lookup: CDR1 MDHEN, CDR2 SYDVKM. The full variable domain, rest sourced from reference TRBV28 and TRBJ1-4, is DVKVTQSSRYLVKRTGEKVFLECVQDMDHENMFWYRQDPGLGLRLIYFSYDVKMKEKGDIPEGYSVSREKKERFSLILESASTNQTSMYLCASSPGPGEKLFFGSGTQLSVL.

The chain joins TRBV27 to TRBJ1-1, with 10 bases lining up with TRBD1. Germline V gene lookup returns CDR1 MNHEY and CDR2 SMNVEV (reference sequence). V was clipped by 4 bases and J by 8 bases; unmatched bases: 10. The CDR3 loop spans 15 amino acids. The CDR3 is CASSSWTGGFTEAFF. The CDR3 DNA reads TGTGCCAGCAGTTCGTGGACAGGGGGTTTTACCGAAGCTTTCTTT.

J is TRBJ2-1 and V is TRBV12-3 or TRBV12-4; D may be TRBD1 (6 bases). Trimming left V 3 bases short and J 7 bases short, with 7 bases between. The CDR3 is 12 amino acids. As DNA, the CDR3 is TGTGCCAGCAGTTTCCAGGGGAATGAGCAGTTCTTC. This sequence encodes CASSFQGNEQFF.

CDR3 region: CATSDLLLGGTDTQYF. The CDR3 bases are TGTGCCACCAGTGATTTGCTTCTGGGGGGGACAGATACGCAGTATTTT. The V gene is TRBV24-1, the J gene TRBJ2-3; TRBD2 aligns across 7 bases. Trimming took 0 bases from V and 3 from J; bases not matched to a gene: 5. The V gene's germline CDR1 is KGHDR and CDR2 SFDVKD. This CDR3 has 16 amino acids.

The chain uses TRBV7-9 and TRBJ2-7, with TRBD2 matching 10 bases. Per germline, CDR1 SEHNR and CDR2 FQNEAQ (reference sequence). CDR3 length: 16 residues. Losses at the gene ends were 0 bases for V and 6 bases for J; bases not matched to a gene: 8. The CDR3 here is CASSLALASGRLEQYF. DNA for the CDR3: TGTGCCAGCAGCTTAGCGCTGGCTAGCGGGAGACTCGAGCAGTACTTC.

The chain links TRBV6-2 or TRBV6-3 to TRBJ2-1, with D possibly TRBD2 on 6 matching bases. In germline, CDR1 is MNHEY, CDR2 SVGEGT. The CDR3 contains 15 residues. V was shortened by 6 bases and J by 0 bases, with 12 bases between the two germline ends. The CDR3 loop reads CASSQGTLSYNEQFF. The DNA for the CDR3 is TGTGCCAGCAGCCAAGGGACTCTCTCCTACAATGAGCAGTTCTTC.